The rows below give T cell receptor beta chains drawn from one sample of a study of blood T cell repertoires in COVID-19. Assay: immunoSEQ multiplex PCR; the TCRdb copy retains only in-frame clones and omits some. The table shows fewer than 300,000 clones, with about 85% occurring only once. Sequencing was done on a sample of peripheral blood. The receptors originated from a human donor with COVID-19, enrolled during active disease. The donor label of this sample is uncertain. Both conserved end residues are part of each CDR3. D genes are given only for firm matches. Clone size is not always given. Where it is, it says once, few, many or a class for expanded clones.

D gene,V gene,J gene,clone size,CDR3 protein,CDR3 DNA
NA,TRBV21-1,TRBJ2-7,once,CASSKVPFGREEIPYEQYF,TGTGCCAGCAGCAAAGTTCCCTTTGGCAGGGAAGAAATCCCCTACGAGCAGTACTTC
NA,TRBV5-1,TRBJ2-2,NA,CASSLQGPGGELFF,TGCGCCAGCAGCTTACAGGGTCCTGGCGGGGAGCTGTTTTTT
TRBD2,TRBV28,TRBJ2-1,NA,CASSAQGLAGTAGYNEQFF,TGTGCCAGCAGCGCTCAGGGGCTAGCGGGTACCGCAGGTTACAATGAGCAGTTCTTC
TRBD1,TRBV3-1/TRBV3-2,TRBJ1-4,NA,CASSQVGQGDEKLFF,TGTGCCAGCAGCCAAGTGGGGCAGGGGGATGAAAAACTGTTTTTT
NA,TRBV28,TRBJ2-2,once,CASTNRAGGELFF,TGTGCCAGCACTAACAGGGCTGGCGGGGAGCTGTTTTTT
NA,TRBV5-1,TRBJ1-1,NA,CASSPDTMNTEAFF,TGCGCCAGCAGTCCTGACACGATGAACACTGAAGCTTTCTTT
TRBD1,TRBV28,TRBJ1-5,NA,CASSRTGPGRPQHF,TGTGCCAGCAGTAGGACAGGGCCTGGACGGCCCCAGCATTTT
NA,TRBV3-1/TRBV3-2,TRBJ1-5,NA,CASSQGPGLNQPQHF,TGTGCCAGCAGCCAAGGTCCAGGGCTCAATCAGCCCCAGCATTTT
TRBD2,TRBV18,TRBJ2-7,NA,CASSLGLAGSSEQYF,TGTGCCAGCTCACTCGGACTAGCGGGATCATCCGAGCAGTACTTC
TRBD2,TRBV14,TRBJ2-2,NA,CASSPAVGGARSTGELFF,TGTGCCAGCAGCCCCGCGGTCGGGGGGGCTCGGAGCACCGGGGAGCTGTTTTTT
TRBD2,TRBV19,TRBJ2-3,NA,CASSIAGGMDTQYF,TGTGCCAGTAGTATAGCGGGAGGGATGGATACGCAGTATTTT
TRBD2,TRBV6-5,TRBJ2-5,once,CASSYSTGGSWETQYF,TGTGCCAGCAGTTACTCGACGGGCGGGAGTTGGGAGACCCAGTACTTC
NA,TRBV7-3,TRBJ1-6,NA,CASSLSAGEEPLHF,TGTGCCAGCAGCTTAAGCGCAGGGGAAGAACCCCTCCACTTT
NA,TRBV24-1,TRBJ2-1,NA,CATSDTAGASSYNEQFF,TGTGCCACCAGTGATACTGCTGGGGCTAGCTCCTACAATGAGCAGTTCTTC
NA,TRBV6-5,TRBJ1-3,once,CASSPGTTPGNTIYF,TGTGCCAGCAGCCCCGGGACAACTCCTGGAAACACCATATATTTT
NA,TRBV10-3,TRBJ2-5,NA,CAISGGSAQETQYF,TGTGCCATCAGTGGAGGGTCTGCCCAAGAGACCCAGTACTTC
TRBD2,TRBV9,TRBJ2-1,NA,CASSATSGAYNEQFF,TGTGCCAGCAGCGCCACTAGCGGGGCGTACAATGAGCAGTTCTTC
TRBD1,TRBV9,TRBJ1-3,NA,CASSPGGVSSGNTIYF,TGTGCCAGCAGCCCAGGGGGCGTCAGCTCTGGAAACACCATATATTTT
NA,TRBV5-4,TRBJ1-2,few,CASSSAGPHYGYTF,TGTGCCAGCAGCTCGGCAGGGCCTCACTATGGCTACACCTTC
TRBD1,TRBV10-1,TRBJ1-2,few,CASSERKTGKDGYTF,TGCGCCAGCAGTGAGAGAAAGACAGGGAAAGATGGCTACACCTTC
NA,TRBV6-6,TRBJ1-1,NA,CASTAFLQDTEAFF,TGTGCCAGCACCGCCTTTTTACAGGACACTGAAGCTTTCTTT
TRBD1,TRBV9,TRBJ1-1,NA,CASSGGTGGTEAFF,TGTGCCAGCAGCGGGGGGACAGGTGGGACTGAAGCTTTCTTT
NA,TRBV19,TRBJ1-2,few,CASSANSQEKGGYTF,TGTGCCAGTAGTGCCAACTCACAGGAAAAAGGTGGCTACACCTTC
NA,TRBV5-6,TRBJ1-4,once,CASSLFFGGSSDLEKLFF,TGTGCCAGCAGCTTGTTTTTTGGCGGATCCAGTGACCTTGAAAAACTGTTTTTT
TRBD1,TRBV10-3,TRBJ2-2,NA,CAISERQGTGELFF,TGTGCCATCAGTGAGCGACAGGGCACCGGGGAGCTGTTTTTT
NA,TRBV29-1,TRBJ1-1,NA,CSANEAGPEAFF,TGCAGCGCGAATGAAGCGGGACCCGAAGCTTTCTTT
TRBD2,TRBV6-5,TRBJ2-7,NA,CASRTSGRPYEQYF,TGTGCCAGCAGGACTAGCGGGAGGCCCTACGAGCAGTACTTC
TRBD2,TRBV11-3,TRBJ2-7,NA,CASSPGLAGRNEQYF,TGTGCCAGCAGCCCGGGACTAGCGGGAAGGAACGAGCAGTACTTC
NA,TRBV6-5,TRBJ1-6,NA,CASSQLLHNSPLHF,TGTGCCAGCAGTCAACTCCTTCATAATTCACCCCTCCACTTT
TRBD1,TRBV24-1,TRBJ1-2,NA,CATSDRDRGGGYTF,TGTGCCACCAGTGACAGGGACAGGGGTGGAGGCTACACCTTC
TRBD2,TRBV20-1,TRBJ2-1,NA,CSASRGRGNEQFF,TGCAGTGCTAGTCGCGGGAGAGGAAATGAGCAGTTCTTC
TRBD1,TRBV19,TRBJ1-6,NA,CASSRDRDPPLHF,TGTGCCAGTAGTAGGGACAGGGATCCACCCCTCCACTTT
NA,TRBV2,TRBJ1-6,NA,CASRGRIGEDSPLHF,TGTGCCAGCAGGGGTCGAATCGGGGAGGATTCACCCCTCCACTTT
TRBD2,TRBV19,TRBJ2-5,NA,CASSTAGVGETQYF,TGTGCCAGTAGTACGGCGGGAGTTGGCGAGACCCAGTACTTC
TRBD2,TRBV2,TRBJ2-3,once,CASSGTSGLRADTQYF,TGTGCCAGCAGCGGGACTAGCGGGCTTCGGGCTGATACGCAGTATTTT
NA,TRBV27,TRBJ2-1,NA,CASSLRLGGANEQFF,TGTGCCAGCAGTTTGAGGTTAGGGGGGGCCAATGAGCAGTTCTTC
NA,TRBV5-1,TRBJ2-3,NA,CASSLEGNTQYF,TGCGCCAGCAGCTTAGAGGGAAATACGCAGTATTTT
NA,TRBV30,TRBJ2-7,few,CAWTADEAREQYF,TGTGCCTGGACCGCGGATGAGGCCCGGGAGCAGTACTTC
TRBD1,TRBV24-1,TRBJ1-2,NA,CATSESTGAHGYTF,TGTGCCACCAGTGAGTCTACAGGGGCCCATGGCTACACCTTC
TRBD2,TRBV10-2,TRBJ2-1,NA,CASSEGLAGTYNEQFF,TGCGCCAGCAGTGAAGGGCTAGCGGGGACCTACAATGAGCAGTTCTTC
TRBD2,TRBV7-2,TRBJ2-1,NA,CASSYAGTISYNEQFF,TGTGCCAGCAGCTACGCCGGGACTATCTCCTACAATGAGCAGTTCTTC
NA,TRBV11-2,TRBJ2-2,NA,CASSLDRTPNTGELFF,TGTGCCAGCAGCTTAGATAGGACTCCGAACACCGGGGAGCTGTTTTTT